What follows is one T cell receptor beta chain and its context. Recruited during active infection, patients (from Seattle) were subsequently followed longitudinally. The data stem from a study of blood T cell repertoires in COVID-19. TCRdb's copy holds only in-frame clones and misses some; the assay was immunoSEQ multiplex PCR. Of roughly 190,000 clones listed, around 84% are singletons. There are 13 residues in the CDR3. V lost 0 bases and J lost 7, with 7 bases in between. The germline CDR1 and CDR2 sequences are SGHRS and YFSETQ. The chain combines TRBV5-1 with TRBJ1-4; weak D call: TRBD1 (5 bases). The receptor was derived from a woman in her 70s with COVID-19, enrolled during active disease. Sequencing used peripheral blood. Written as DNA, the CDR3 is TGCGCCAGCAGCTTGGTCGGGGGTGAAAAACTGTTTTTT. It translates to CASSLVGGEKLFF.